This T cell receptor (beta chain) is from a study of post-analysis software for immune sequencing data. Findings and caveats of the study: Patients with multiple sclerosis recorded significantly lower normalized Chao1 diversity than controls, the study found. Roughly five TRBV segments were more frequent in patients than controls; TRBV5-6, TRBV5-1 and TRBV20-1 belonged to this group.

This clonotype occurred a few times. Its antigen remains unknown. cDNA libraries for TCR beta contained unique molecular identifiers. In TCRdb, the PCR reads were re-called with MiXCR into one record per CDR3 protein. The repertoire has about 200,000 distinct CDR3 sequences, over 25% of them found once; the top ten carry 3.4%. The V and J ends lost 4 bases and 7 bases respectively, with 14 bases between them. This CDR3 has 13 amino acids. Germline values: CDR1 SGHRS, CDR2 YFSETQ. The specimen was blood. The TCR comes from a girl under 18 with multiple sclerosis. V is TRBV5-1 and J is TRBJ1-1; no clear D. The CDR3 DNA sequence: TGCGCCAGCAGCCCCGACGGGTACGGTGAAGCTTTCTTT. This gives the protein CASSPDGYGEAFF.